The 27 T cell receptor beta chains listed next were all sequenced from one sample in a study of neurological immune-mediated disorders. Time point here: longitudinal time-point 3. Each CDR3 protein gets one entry after TCRdb re-called the 5' RACE reads with MiXCR. The sample shows about 80,000 distinct CDR3 sequences, roughly 4.3% of them seen only once. Sample: PBMCs. The receptor set was obtained from a woman aged 55-69 years with multiple sclerosis.

This clonotype was detected many times. For the CDR3, the DNA is TGTGCCAGCAGCTTAACTAGAGGCTACGAGCAGTACTTC. Translating gives CASSLTRGYEQYF. The chain carries TRBV7-8 and TRBJ2-7, with D perhaps matching TRBD2 (5 bases). V lost 2 bases and J 3 bases, leaving 8 bases between the germline ends. There are 13 residues in the CDR3. Per the germline V gene, CDR1 is SGHVS and CDR2 is FQNEAQ.

This clonotype was counted between two and nine times. A much larger clonotype is one base distant, so this may be a read error. This chain joins TRBV9 and TRBJ2-2; a possible D gene is TRBD1 (6 bases). V was trimmed by 5 bases and J by 2 bases, leaving 10 bases between them. The CDR3 is made up of 14 amino acids. Germline CDR1 reads SGDLS; CDR2 reads YYNGEE. The chain's CDR3 is CASRGGENTGELFF. Here the CDR3 DNA reads TGTGCCAGCAGAGGGGGAGAAAACACCGGGGAGCTGTTTTTT. The full variable domain, completed using reference TRBV9 and TRBJ2-2, is DSGVTQTPKHLITATGQRVTLRCSPRSGDLSVYWYQQSLDQGLQFLIQYYNGEERAKGNILERFSAQQFPDLHSELNLSSLELGDSALYFCASRGGENTGELFFGEGSRLTVL.

The sample holds many counts of this clonotype. This chain connects TRBV5-1 to TRBJ2-1; D is perhaps TRBD1 (6 bases). V was shortened by 4 bases and J by 9 bases, with 20 bases between the two germline ends. The CDR3 is 15 residues long. Germline V lookup: CDR1 SGHRS, CDR2 YFSETQ. For the CDR3, the DNA is TGCGCCAGCAGCAAAGTAGGACAGATGGGCAGTGAGCAGTTCTTC. Its protein product is CASSKVGQMGSEQFF.

The sample holds many counts of this clonotype. This sequence joins TRBV20-1 and TRBJ2-2; 7 bases are shared with TRBD1. CDR1 DFQATT and CDR2 SNEGSKA come from the germline V gene (reference sequence). Trimming removed 6 bases from V and 7 bases from J; junction bases left unmatched: 11. This CDR3 has 14 residues. CDR3 sequence (DNA): TGCAGTGCGAAGAGCTATGGACAGGTCGGGGAGCTGTTTTTT. This translates into CSAKSYGQVGELFF.

This clonotype came up many times. The V call is TRBV2, the J call TRBJ1-5, with unresolved D. V was cut by 3 bases and J by 1 base, with 10 bases left in between. Germline V lookup: CDR1 SNHLY, CDR2 FYNNEI. This CDR3 region has 15 residues. As DNA, the CDR3 is TGTGCCAGCAGTGAGGAGGATTTGAGCAATCAGCCCCAGCATTTT. It yields the protein CASSEEDLSNQPQHF.

This clonotype was seen many times. The CDR3 DNA is TGCGCCAGCACCCCGAACACCGGGGAGCTGTTTTTT. It specifies CASTPNTGELFF. The chain has TRBV5-1 and TRBJ2-2; no firm D call. The CDR3 has 12 amino acids. Trimming pared 6 bases from V and 0 bases from J, leaving 3 bases between. Germline V gene data show CDR1 as SGHRS and CDR2 as YFSETQ.

This clonotype showed up many times. J is TRBJ2-1 and V is TRBV3-1; D is unclear. CDR1 and CDR2 from the germline V gene are LGHDT and YNNKEL (reference sequence). There are 13 residues in the CDR3. The germline V and J ends were trimmed by 0 bases and 14 bases, with 14 bases remaining between them. As DNA, the CDR3 is TGTGCCAGCAGCCAAGATGCCGCAATACGGAAGTTCTTC. Amino acid sequence: CASSQDAAIRKFF.

This clonotype has a count of ten or more. This rearrangement joins TRBV18 to TRBJ1-2; D is unresolved. Germline V CDR1 and CDR2: KGHSH, LQKENI. The ends were cut back, 0 bases at V and 2 bases at J, with 7 bases in the middle. This CDR3 has 14 residues. The CDR3 DNA reads TGTGCCAGCTCACCACCGTGGCGGAACTATGGCTACACCTTC. Translation: CASSPPWRNYGYTF.

This clonotype was detected many times. The V call is TRBV5-1, the J call TRBJ2-7, with TRBD1 as a possible D gene (8 bases). The V end was cut by 4 bases, the J end by 2 bases, with 16 bases between. Germline CDR1 and CDR2: SGHRS and YFSETQ. The CDR3 length is 15 residues. The CDR3 protein is CASSQTGGVPYEQYF. The CDR3 bases are TGCGCCAGCAGCCAAACAGGGGGGGTTCCCTACGAGCAGTACTTC.

This clonotype was seen repeatedly, ten times or more. This rearrangement joins TRBV11-3 to TRBJ2-2; D is uncertain. CDR3 length: 13 residues. V was trimmed by 5 bases and J by 4 bases, leaving 8 bases between them. The germline V gene has CDR1 SGHNT and CDR2 YENEEA. The CDR3: CASSLTVTGELFF. In DNA form, the CDR3 reads TGTGCCAGCAGCCTAACCGTCACCGGGGAGCTGTTTTTT.

As to this clonotype: A read error may produce the germline difference seen at one junction end. The chain has TRBV7-7 and TRBJ2-1; 9 nucleotides align to TRBD2. The CDR3 runs to 16 residues. Germline V gene sequence: CDR1 SSHAT, CDR2 FNYEAQ (reference sequence). The CDR3 region has the DNA TGTGCTAGCAGCTTGGATAGCGGGGGCCCTTGGAATGAGCAGTTCTTC. This sequence encodes CASSLDSGGPWNEQFF.

This clonotype occurred many times. The chain uses TRBV5-1 and TRBJ2-1; 10 nucleotides line up with TRBD2. CDR3 size: 15 residues. In germline, CDR1 is SGHRS, CDR2 YFSETQ. Germline trimming cut 1 base from V and 6 bases from J; bases unmatched to any gene: 4. The DNA for the CDR3 is TGCGCCAGCAGCTTGTTAACTAGCGGGGTCAATGAGCAGTTCTTC. This sequence encodes CASSLLTSGVNEQFF.

This clonotype was picked up many times. The chain has TRBV12-3 or TRBV12-4 and TRBJ2-1; a weak D match, TRBD1 (5 bases). This CDR3 is built from 14 residues. Trimming took 5 bases from V and 6 from J, leaving 14 bases between them. The DNA of the CDR3 is TGTGCCAGCAGTGGTGGACATAAGTTCAATGAGCAGTTCTTC. Its protein is CASSGGHKFNEQFF.

J is TRBJ1-4 and V is TRBV30; D is uncertain. Germline loops: CDR1 GTSNPN, CDR2 SVGIG (reference sequence). V lost 2 bases, J lost 8 bases, and 6 bases lay in between. This CDR3 spans 11 amino acids. The CDR3 region is CAWSIREKLFF. DNA for the CDR3: TGTGCCTGGAGTATAAGAGAAAAACTGTTTTTT.

This clonotype has at least ten counts. The chain uses TRBV6-2 or TRBV6-3 and TRBJ1-4; 9 bases are shared with TRBD1. The CDR3 is 15 residues long. CDR1 is MNHEY, CDR2 SVGEGT, per germline. V dropped 1 base and J dropped 8; count of bases not matched to a gene: 5. This CDR3 is CASSYWGQGREKLFF. DNA of the CDR3: TGTGCCAGCAGTTACTGGGGACAGGGACGCGAAAAACTGTTTTTT.

This clonotype is labeled as medium-sized (0.01 to 0.1%). This chain joins TRBV12-3 or TRBV12-4 and TRBJ2-2, with 7 bases lining up with TRBD1. The CDR3 runs to 16 residues. V gave up 2 bases and J gave up 5 bases; unmatched junction bases: 8. The CDR3 is CASSLLQGVRTGELFF. As DNA, the CDR3 is TGTGCCAGCAGTTTACTCCAGGGGGTCCGGACCGGGGAGCTGTTTTTT.

The sample holds many counts of this clonotype. The chain links TRBV5-6 to TRBJ2-7; D is possibly TRBD1 (6 bases). Germline V CDR1 and CDR2: SGHDT, YYEEEE. V lost 4 bases and J lost 0, with 17 bases in between. CDR3 length: 16 amino acids. The chain's CDR3 is CASSRTDGTFSYEQYF. In nucleotides, the CDR3 is TGTGCCAGCAGCCGAACTGACGGGACATTCTCCTACGAGCAGTACTTC.

This clonotype showed up just once. A much larger clone lies a single base off, so this may be a read error. V gene TRBV7-8 combines with J gene TRBJ1-1, with unresolved D. CDR1 and CDR2 (germline): SGHVS, FQNEAQ. Trimming removed 5 bases at V and 2 bases at J, with 18 bases between. The CDR3 contains 16 residues. CDR3 region: CASSPRSGMGNTEAFF. Written as DNA, the CDR3 is TGTGCCAGCAGCCCCCGATCCGGGATGGGAAACACTGAAGCTTTCTTT.

The CDR3 here is CASSLIRDRAGNTIYF. The CDR3 nucleotides read TGTGCCAGCAGCTTAATCCGGGACAGGGCTGGAAACACCATATATTTT. This sequence joins TRBV11-3 and TRBJ1-3, with 9 bases matching TRBD1. V trimming: 2 bases; J trimming: 2 bases; junction bases outside the gene matches: 4. The CDR3 has 16 residues. Per the germline V gene, CDR1 is SGHNT and CDR2 is YENEEA.

This clonotype was picked up many times. The chain employs TRBV12-3 or TRBV12-4 and TRBJ2-7, with TRBD2 as a possible D gene (7 bases). The CDR3 has 16 amino acids. V was pared by 5 bases and J by 2 bases, with 19 bases between. The CDR3 DNA reads TGTGCCAGCAGTCGCTATGGAGGGGGGGACGCCTACGAGCAGTACTTC. As protein: CASSRYGGGDAYEQYF.

At least ten counts were recorded for this clonotype. The rearrangement joins TRBV20-1 to TRBJ2-3; 8 bases match TRBD2. The germline V gene has CDR1 DFQATT and CDR2 SNEGSKA (reference sequence). With 3 bases clipped from V and 2 bases from J, the junction kept 7 bases outside the gene matches. The CDR3 runs 15 residues. The CDR3 nucleotides read TGCAGTGCTAGCCCCACTAGCGGACTCACAGATACGCAGTATTTT. This sequence encodes CSASPTSGLTDTQYF.

At least ten counts were recorded for this clonotype. The V gene is TRBV20-1, the J gene TRBJ2-5; D is undetermined. Germline assignment: CDR1 DFQATT and CDR2 SNEGSKA (reference sequence). The CDR3 loop spans 14 amino acids. V lost 3 bases to trimming and J lost 0 bases, with 11 bases between them. Here the CDR3 DNA reads TGCAGTGCTAGGTCCGGTGGGTACCAAGAGACCCAGTACTTC. Translation: CSARSGGYQETQYF.

This clonotype was detected ten times or more. The rearrangement joins TRBV20-1 to TRBJ1-5; no firm D call. V was trimmed by 3 bases and J by 6 bases, leaving 15 bases between them. The CDR3 covers 14 residues. Germline values: CDR1 DFQATT, CDR2 SNEGSKA (reference sequence). The CDR3 loop is CSASPSRAAQPQHF. The CDR3 coding sequence is TGCAGTGCTAGCCCCTCCCGGGCCGCTCAGCCCCAGCATTTT.

This clonotype was seen many times. The chain couples TRBV7-9 to TRBJ2-5; 8 positions agree with TRBD1. CDR1 is SEHNR and CDR2 is FQNEAQ in the germline V gene (reference sequence). This CDR3 has 14 amino acids. V trimming: 0 bases; J trimming: 5 bases; junction bases outside the gene matches: 2. Here the CDR3 DNA reads TGTGCCAGCAGCTTAGCGACAGGGGTGGAGACCCAGTACTTC. This translates into CASSLATGVETQYF.

This clonotype was counted ten times or more. The chain combines TRBV6-5 with TRBJ2-1; possible D gene TRBD2, 5 bases. The V and J ends lost 7 bases and 1 base respectively, with 17 bases between them. The germline V gene has CDR1 MNHEY and CDR2 SVGAGI. The CDR3 extends over 16 amino acids. This CDR3 is CASNKDWGNSYNEQFF. As DNA, the CDR3 is TGTGCCAGCAATAAGGACTGGGGAAATTCCTACAATGAGCAGTTCTTC.

In this sample, this clonotype turned up many times. The rearrangement uses TRBV24-1 and TRBJ2-3; maybe TRBD1 (5 bases). The V gene's germline CDR1 is KGHDR and CDR2 SFDVKD. The CDR3 covers 16 residues. The V and J ends lost 1 base and 1 base respectively, with 11 bases between them. The CDR3 bases are TGTGCCACCAGTGATTTTCAGGGAAGGGGCACAGATACGCAGTATTTT. It translates to CATSDFQGRGTDTQYF.

This clonotype was counted at least ten times. The J gene is TRBJ2-1, the V gene TRBV20-1; 10 nucleotides match TRBD2. The J segment lost 0 bases and the V segment lost 3 bases, leaving 8 bases of the junction unmatched. The length of the CDR3 is 17 residues. Per the germline V gene, CDR1 is DFQATT and CDR2 is SNEGSKA (reference sequence). In DNA, the CDR3 is TGCAGTGCTAGGCCCCTAGCGGGGGCCGACTCCTACAATGAGCAGTTCTTC. This sequence encodes CSARPLAGADSYNEQFF.